This T cell receptor (beta chain) was captured in a study of T cells in Graves' hyperthyroidism and ophthalmopathy. For the study at large: Sampling of peripheral blood happened at initial diagnosis, prior to any treatment.

The TCR beta CDR3 regions underwent amplification using RNA transcripts as the source. Initially, a first-round RT-PCR of the TCR CDR3 employed the HTBI primer set. Using its own MiXCR run on the multiplex PCR reads, TCRdb lists one record per CDR3 protein. Counted here are approximately 600,000 distinct CDR3 sequences, approximately 14% occurring once; the ten biggest clones make up roughly 7%. This clonotype was observed many times. The V gene lost 1 base and the J gene lost 3 bases, with 15 bases spanning the gap. CDR1 and CDR2 from the germline V gene are GTSNPN and SVGIG (reference sequence). The CDR3 extends over 16 amino acids.

This TCR was recovered from a woman younger than 35 with Graves' ophthalmopathy. The specimen was blood. The chain is built from TRBV30 and TRBJ2-2; D may match TRBD1 or TRBD2 (6 bases each). The CDR3: CAWSGPGRGHTGELFF. The CDR3 DNA is TGTGCCTGGAGTGGCCCCGGACGGGGGCACACCGGGGAGCTGTTTTTT.